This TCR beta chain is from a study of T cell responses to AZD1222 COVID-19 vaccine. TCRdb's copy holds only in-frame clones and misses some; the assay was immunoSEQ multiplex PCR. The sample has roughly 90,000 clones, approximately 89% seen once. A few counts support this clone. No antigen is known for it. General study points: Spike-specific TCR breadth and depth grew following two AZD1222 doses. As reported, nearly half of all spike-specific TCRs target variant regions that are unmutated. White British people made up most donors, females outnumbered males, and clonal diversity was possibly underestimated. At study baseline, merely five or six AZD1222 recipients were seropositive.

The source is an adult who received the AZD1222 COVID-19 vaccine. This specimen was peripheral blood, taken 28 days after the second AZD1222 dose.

This CDR3 reads CSVEGRVAMNTEAFF. The CDR3 DNA is TGCAGCGTTGAAGGCAGGGTCGCCATGAACACTGAAGCTTTCTTT. The V call is TRBV29-1, the J call TRBJ1-1; TRBD1 might be the D (5 bases). Trimming pared 1 base from V and 0 bases from J, leaving 12 bases between. CDR3 length: 15 amino acids. The germline V gene has CDR1 SQVTM and CDR2 ANQGSEA. Full variable domain (missing parts from reference TRBV29-1 and TRBJ1-1): SAVISQKPSRDICQRGTSLTIQCQVDSQVTMMFWYRQQPGQSLTLIATANQGSEATYESGFVIDKFPISRPNLTFSTLTVSNMSPEDSSIYLCSVEGRVAMNTEAFFGQGTRLTVV.